The rows below give T cell receptor beta chains drawn from one sample of a study of shared clonotypes between healthy human individuals. Data came from immunoSEQ multiplex PCR; TCRdb stores just in-frame clones and leaves some out. The sample lists roughly 1,000,000 clones; about 84% were seen once. The material sequenced was memory CD4+ T cells from PBMCs. All receptors come from a man between 18 and 29 years old in good health. Some clones in this sample may be carry-over from other donors' samples. Each CDR3 is given with its conserved first and last residue. D genes are given only for firm matches. The size of a clone is reported for some rows only, either as once, few or many, or as a class for expanded clones.

abundance: -
v_gene: TRBV28
d_gene: -
j_gene: TRBJ1-1
CDR3nt: TGTGCCAGCAGTCCCGCGGGCACTGAAGCTTTCTTT
CDR3aa: CASSPAGTEAFF

abundance: -
v_gene: TRBV4-1
d_gene: -
j_gene: TRBJ2-3
CDR3nt: TGCGCCAGCAGCCTAGATTGGACAGATACGCAGTATTTT
CDR3aa: CASSLDWTDTQYF

abundance: -
v_gene: TRBV6-5
d_gene: -
j_gene: TRBJ2-3
CDR3nt: TGTGCCAGCAGTTCCGACGGACAGTCTCTCCAGTATTTT
CDR3aa: CASSSDGQSLQYF

abundance: few
v_gene: TRBV20-1
d_gene: -
j_gene: TRBJ1-1
CDR3nt: TGCAGTGCCAGCAAGAACACTGAAGCTTTCTTT
CDR3aa: CSASKNTEAFF

abundance: -
v_gene: TRBV28
d_gene: -
j_gene: TRBJ2-3
CDR3nt: TGTGCCAGCAGTTTTTTCAGGGGAGCAGATACGCAGTATTTT
CDR3aa: CASSFFRGADTQYF

abundance: -
v_gene: TRBV9
d_gene: -
j_gene: TRBJ2-7
CDR3nt: TGTGCCCCCCGTCCAGGCCGAACCTACGAGCAGTACTTC
CDR3aa: CAPRPGRTYEQYF

abundance: -
v_gene: TRBV6-1
d_gene: -
j_gene: TRBJ2-1
CDR3nt: TGTGCCAGCAGTGAAGTGGGTCGCAATAGGGATGAGCAGTTCTTC
CDR3aa: CASSEVGRNRDEQFF

abundance: -
v_gene: TRBV4-3
d_gene: -
j_gene: TRBJ2-7
CDR3nt: TGCGCCAGCAGCCAAGATCCGGCGATGGGGGAGCAGTACTTC
CDR3aa: CASSQDPAMGEQYF

abundance: -
v_gene: TRBV7-2
d_gene: TRBD2
j_gene: TRBJ2-3
CDR3nt: TGTGCCAGCAGCTTAACGACTAGCGGGACCACAGATACGCAGTATTTT
CDR3aa: CASSLTTSGTTDTQYF

abundance: many
v_gene: TRBV6-1
d_gene: TRBD1
j_gene: TRBJ1-2
CDR3nt: TGTGCCAGCAGTGCGACAGGGAACCACTATGGCTACACCTTC
CDR3aa: CASSATGNHYGYTF